This T cell receptor (beta chain) was sequenced in a study of shared clonotypes between healthy human individuals. Whole-study context: Aged 18 to 49, the donors were a couple of women and a few men.

Concerning this clone: Antigen unknown.

Study-wide findings and caveats: Clonotype sharing levels among donors were expected to vary with sequencing depth.

The repertoire was sequenced with immunoSEQ multiplex PCR; TCRdb's copy has only in-frame clones and lacks some. Seen here are over 850,000 clones, around 78% observed once, and the top ten hold 0.5% to 0.65%. Each of the donors was a healthy adult who was HIV-negative and had not had a recent acute infection or vaccination. Deletions cut 2 bases from V and 4 bases from J, with 5 bases between. This CDR3 has 12 amino acids. Germline loops: CDR1 SNHLY, CDR2 FYNNEI. This sequence originates from a young man in good health. Some clones in this sample may be carry-over from other donors' samples. Sequenced material: memory CD4+ T cells from PBMCs. The subset here: CD45RA-negative fraction. This sequence joins TRBV2 and TRBJ2-5; D call uncertain. The CDR3 loop is CASSELPETQYF. CDR3 in DNA: TGTGCCAGCAGTGAACTCCCAGAGACCCAGTACTTC.